This T cell receptor beta chain was captured by sequencing in a study of cytomegalovirus exposure and HLA in healthy donors. In regard to this clone: Its antigen remains unidentified.

Study observations and caveats: There were reportedly fewer N-insertions in an Asian-associated ancestry cluster than the roughly 670-donor mean, in a later analysis. With later analysis, a missense DCLRE1C variant became linked to TCR beta V- and J-gene trimming. Immune exposure information comprised only CMV serostatus.

The PCR contained 60 Vbeta and 13 Jbeta primers. Only in-frame clones appear in the TCRdb table, and some are missing; sequencing was by immunoSEQ multiplex PCR. The table lists 69,000 or so clones, about 74% of them singletons, with 8.5% to 14% in the top ten. The CDR3 is 14 residues long. V was pared by 5 bases and J by 4 bases, with 5 bases of the junction left unmatched. Germline V lookup: CDR1 MNHEY, CDR2 SVGAGI. The sequenced material came from PBMCs. J is TRBJ1-1 and V is TRBV6-5, with 9 bases fitting TRBD1. This clonotype was obtained from a woman aged 55-70 years in good health and CMV-seropositive. CDR3 in amino acids: CASSPTGGGTEAFF. In nucleotides, the CDR3 is TGTGCCAGCAGTCCGACAGGGGGGGGCACTGAAGCTTTCTTT.